Detailed here is one T cell receptor beta chain. The method was immunoSEQ multiplex PCR; TCRdb's version includes in-frame clones alone and lacks a portion of them. This sample yields 90,000 to 95,000 clones, of which around 80% are seen a single time; roughly 1.1% belongs to the top ten. The source of the sample is a study of OX40 agonist ivuxolimab in advanced cancers. For the study at large: Patients in the trial were receiving intravenous ivuxolimab every 2 weeks, at doses of 0.01 to 10 mg/kg. Treatment received earlier with anti-PD-1, anti-PD-L1 or anti-CTLA-4 agents was allowed, and around 40% had some.

The sequenced sample was CD4+ or CD8+ T cells sorted from blood, obtained in a trial of the OX40 agonist ivuxolimab. The clonotype was recovered from an adult with an advanced solid tumor such as melanoma, head and neck, liver or kidney cancer.

CDR3 in DNA: TGTGCCAGCAAATTCGACGGGACAATGACAGATACGCAGTATTTT. Encoded protein: CASKFDGTMTDTQYF. The V call is TRBV28, the J call TRBJ2-3; D is perhaps TRBD1 (6 bases). The CDR3 spans 15 residues. V was pared by 7 bases and J by 3 bases, with 17 bases between. Per the germline V gene, CDR1 is MDHEN and CDR2 is SYDVKM.